This entry describes one T cell receptor (beta chain). This sample was taken from a study of blood T cell repertoires in COVID-19. Study overall: Whether acute or convalescent, the COVID-19 samples came from the United States, Italy and Spain. T cells, B-cell-depleted T cells, or PBMCs provided the cDNA or gDNA that served as material.

With 4 bases clipped from V and 6 bases from J, the junction kept 5 bases outside the gene matches. The CDR3 sequence is 16 residues long. Germline CDR1 and CDR2: SNHLY and FYNNEI. Original handling: Reference gene primers were amplified, and this amplification served to estimate nucleated cell counts. Here immunoSEQ multiplex PCR was the method, and the copy in TCRdb shows in-frame clones only, minus some. V, J and clone size derive from that table, while D and trimming were established from the DNA sequence. The table shows roughly 240,000 clones, with roughly four fifths occurring only once. Sequencing used peripheral blood. The chain combines TRBV2 with TRBJ2-1, with 14 bases that match TRBD2. The origin of this receptor is a woman older than 75 with acute or convalescent COVID-19. CDR3 protein: CASSGPGLAGANEQFF. The CDR3 region has the DNA TGTGCCAGCAGTGGACCGGGACTAGCGGGAGCCAATGAGCAGTTCTTC.